Below, one T cell receptor (beta chain) is given with its context. The data stem from a study of cytomegalovirus exposure and HLA in healthy donors. The CDR3 length is 14 residues. V was clipped by 3 bases and J by 0 bases, with 10 bases between them. The germline V gene encodes CDR1 SGHRS and CDR2 YFSETQ. Sequenced by immunoSEQ multiplex PCR; TCRdb stores in-frame clones only, minus some. The sample lists some 260,000 clones, about 90% occurring once. The sequenced sample consisted of PBMCs. This clonotype originated in a man aged 18 to 30 in good health and CMV-seropositive. V usage is TRBV5-1 and J usage is TRBJ2-7; D is ambiguous. DNA for the CDR3: TGCGCCAGCAGCTCCAGGAGCAGCTCCTACGAGCAGTACTTC. Amino acid sequence: CASSSRSSSYEQYF.